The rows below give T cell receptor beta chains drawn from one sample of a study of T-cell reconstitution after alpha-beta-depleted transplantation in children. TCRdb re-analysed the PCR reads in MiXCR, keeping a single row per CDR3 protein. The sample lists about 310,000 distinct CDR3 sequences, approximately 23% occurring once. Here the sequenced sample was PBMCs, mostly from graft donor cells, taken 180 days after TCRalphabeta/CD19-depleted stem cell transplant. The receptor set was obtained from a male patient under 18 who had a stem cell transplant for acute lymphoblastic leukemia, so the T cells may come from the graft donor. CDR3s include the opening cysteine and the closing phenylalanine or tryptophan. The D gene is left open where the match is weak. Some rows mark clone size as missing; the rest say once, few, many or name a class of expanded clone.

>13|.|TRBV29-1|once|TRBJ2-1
TGCAGCGTTGCGGGACCCGAGGGCAATGAGCAGTTCTTC
CSVAGPEGNEQFF
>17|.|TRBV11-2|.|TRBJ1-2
TGTGCCAGCAGCTTAGAAGGATCGGGACTCCCCAACTATGGCTACACCTTC
CASSLEGSGLPNYGYTF
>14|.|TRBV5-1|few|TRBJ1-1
TGCGCCAGCAGCACGGCAGGGGAGAACACTGAAGCTTTCTTT
CASSTAGENTEAFF
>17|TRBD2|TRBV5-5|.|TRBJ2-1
TGTGCCAGCAGCTTTCACGCCGGGACTAGCGGGAAGGGTGAGCAGTTCTTC
CASSFHAGTSGKGEQFF
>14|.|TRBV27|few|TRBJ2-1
TGTGCCAGCAGTCCCCCGGACACATTAAATGAGCAGTTCTTC
CASSPPDTLNEQFF
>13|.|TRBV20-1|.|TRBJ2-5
TGCAGTGCTAGAGCTCTAGCAGATGAAACCCAGTACTTC
CSARALADETQYF
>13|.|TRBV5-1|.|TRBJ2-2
TGCGCCAGCAGCTTGCCCGGGGCCGGGGAGCTGTTTTTT
CASSLPGAGELFF
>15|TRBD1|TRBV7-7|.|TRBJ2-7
TGTGCCAGCAGCCCCCACGCGGACAGGGAGTACGAGCAGTACTTC
CASSPHADREYEQYF
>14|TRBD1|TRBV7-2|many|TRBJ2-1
TGTGCCAGCGGGGACAGGGGTAAACTCAATGAGCAGTTCTTC
CASGDRGKLNEQFF
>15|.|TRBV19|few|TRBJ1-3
TGTGCCAGTAGTATCCAGGGGCGCTCTGGAAACACCATATATTTT
CASSIQGRSGNTIYF
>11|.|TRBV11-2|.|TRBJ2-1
TGTGCCAGCAGCTTAGATAATGAGCAGTTCTTC
CASSLDNEQFF
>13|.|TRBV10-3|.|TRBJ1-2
TGTGCCATCGGCAGGTCTGGACAGTATGGCTACACCTTC
CAIGRSGQYGYTF
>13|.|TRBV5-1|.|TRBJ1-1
TGCGCCAGCAGCTTGCCCCCGAACACTGAAGCTTTCTTT
CASSLPPNTEAFF
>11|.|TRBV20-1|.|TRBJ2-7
TGCAGTGCTATCGGCCCCTACGAGCAGTACTTC
CSAIGPYEQYF
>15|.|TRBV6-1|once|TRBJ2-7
TGTGCCAGCAGGTTGACCGGGACTGCCTCCTACGAGCAGTACTTC
CASRLTGTASYEQYF
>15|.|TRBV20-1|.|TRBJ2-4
TGCAGTGCTAGAGTCCCCGGGAGTCCCAAAAACATTCAGTACTTC
CSARVPGSPKNIQYF
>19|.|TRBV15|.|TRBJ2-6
TGTGCCACCAGCAGAGGGGGGCACAAAGGGAGCTCTGGGGCCAACGTCCTGACTTTC
CATSRGGHKGSSGANVLTF
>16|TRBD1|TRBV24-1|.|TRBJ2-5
TGTGCCACCGCTCAAGCAGGGACAGAGGCGGGAGAGACCCAGTACTTC
CATAQAGTEAGETQYF
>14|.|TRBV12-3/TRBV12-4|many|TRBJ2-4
TGTGCCAGCAGTTTTCAACAGGGGAGGAACATTCAGTACTTC
CASSFQQGRNIQYF
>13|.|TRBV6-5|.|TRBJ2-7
TGTGCCAGCAGTTACGGCCGAATATACGAGCAGTACTTC
CASSYGRIYEQYF
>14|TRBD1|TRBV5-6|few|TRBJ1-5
TGTGCCAGCAGGTTACAGGGGGCGCATCAGCCCCAGCATTTT
CASRLQGAHQPQHF
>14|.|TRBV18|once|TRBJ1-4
TGTGCCAGCTCACCAATCCAGGTTGGGGAAAAACTGTTTTTT
CASSPIQVGEKLFF
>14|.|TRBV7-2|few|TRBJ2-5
TGTGCCAGCAGCTTAGCAGGGAGGAAAGAGACCCAGTACTTC
CASSLAGRKETQYF
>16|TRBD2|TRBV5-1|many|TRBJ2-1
TGCGCCAGCAGCCGGGGGACTAGCGGGACCTACAATGAGCAGTTCTTC
CASSRGTSGTYNEQFF
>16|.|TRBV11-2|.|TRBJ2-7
TGTGCCAGCAGCTTAGTGGGGGGAAGCCCATTTAGAGAGCAGTACTTC
CASSLVGGSPFREQYF
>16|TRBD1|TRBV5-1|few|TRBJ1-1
TGCGCCAGCAGCTCGCTGGCTAGACAGGGGAGGGCTGAAGCTTTCTTT
CASSSLARQGRAEAFF
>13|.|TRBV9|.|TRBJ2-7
TGTGCCAGCAGCGTAGCTGAGCACTACGAGCAGTACTTC
CASSVAEHYEQYF
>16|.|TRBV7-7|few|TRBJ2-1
TGTGCCAGCAGCCTCCCGGGACCTAGCTCCTACAATGAGCAGTTCTTC
CASSLPGPSSYNEQFF
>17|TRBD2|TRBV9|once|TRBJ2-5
TGTGCCAGCAGCGTACCGACTAGCGGTGGGGGGAGGGAGACCCAGTACTTC
CASSVPTSGGGRETQYF
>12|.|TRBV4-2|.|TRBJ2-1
TGTGCCAGCAGCCAGCTCTATGATGAGCAGTTCTTC
CASSQLYDEQFF
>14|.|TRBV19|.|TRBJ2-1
TGTGCCAGTAGTATGATGCTATCGGGCAATGAGCAGTTCTTC
CASSMMLSGNEQFF
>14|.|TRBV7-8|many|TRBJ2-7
TGTGCCAGCAGCCCTCACTCTATCGACTACGAGCAGTACTTC
CASSPHSIDYEQYF
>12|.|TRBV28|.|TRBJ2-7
TGTGCCAGCGGTCCGGACGCCTACGAGCAGTACTTC
CASGPDAYEQYF
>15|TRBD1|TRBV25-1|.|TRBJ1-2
TGTGCCAGCAGTGAATACGGGGGACAGACCTATGGCTACACCTTC
CASSEYGGQTYGYTF
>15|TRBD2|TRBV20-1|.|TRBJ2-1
TGCAGTGCTAGAGATTTAGGACTAGCTTACAATGAGCAGTTCTTC
CSARDLGLAYNEQFF
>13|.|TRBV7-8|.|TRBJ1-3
TGTGCCAGCAGCTTGCCTCCGGGAAACACCATATATTTT
CASSLPPGNTIYF
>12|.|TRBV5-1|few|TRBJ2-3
TGCGCAACGGGGACTGGGCCGGATACGCAGTATTTT
CATGTGPDTQYF
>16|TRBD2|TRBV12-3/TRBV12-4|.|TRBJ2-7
TGTGCCAGCAGGCCGAGACTAGCGGGAGGGCCCCACGAGCAGTACTTC
CASRPRLAGGPHEQYF
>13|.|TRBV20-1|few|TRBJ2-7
TGCAGTGCTCCACGGACAGCCGCCTACGAGCAGTACTTC
CSAPRTAAYEQYF
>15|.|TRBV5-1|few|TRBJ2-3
TGCGCCAGCAGCTTGATACCGGGGAACACAGATACGCAGTATTTT
CASSLIPGNTDTQYF
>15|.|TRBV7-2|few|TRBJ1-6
TGTGCCAGCAGCACTGGGCCGACATTCCTTTCACCCCTCCACTTT
CASSTGPTFLSPLHF
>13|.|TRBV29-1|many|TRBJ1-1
TGCAGCGTTACCACCGCTCGGGACACTGAAGCTTTCTTT
CSVTTARDTEAFF
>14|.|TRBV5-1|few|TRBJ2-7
TGCGCCAGCAGCTTGAGGCAGGACTCCTACGAGCAGTACTTC
CASSLRQDSYEQYF
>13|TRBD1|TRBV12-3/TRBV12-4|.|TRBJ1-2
TGTGCCAGCAGGGACGGACAGGGTTATGGCTACACCTTC
CASRDGQGYGYTF
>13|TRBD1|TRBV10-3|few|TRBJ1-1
TGTGCCATAAGAGAGCAGGGGGCGCAGGGAGCTTTCTTT
CAIREQGAQGAFF
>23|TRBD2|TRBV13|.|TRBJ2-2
TGTGCCAGCAGCCCGCACAGACTAGCGAGACAGATCAGCTCAACTCCGAACACCGGGGAGCTGTTTTTT
CASSPHRLARQISSTPNTGELFF
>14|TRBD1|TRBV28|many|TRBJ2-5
TGTGCCAGCAGTAAACAGGGGGCGCGGGGGACCCAGTACTTC
CASSKQGARGTQYF
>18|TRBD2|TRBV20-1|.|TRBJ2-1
TGCAGTGCTAGAGATAAGCGGACTAGCGGGAGGTGGGTGAATGAGCAGTTCTTC
CSARDKRTSGRWVNEQFF
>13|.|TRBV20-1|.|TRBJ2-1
TGCAGGCCGACCGGGACTGTCTACAATGAGCAGTTCTTC
CRPTGTVYNEQFF
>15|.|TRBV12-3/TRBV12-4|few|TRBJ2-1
TGTGCCAGCAGTCTTGGCCGGGGGAGGTACAATGAGCAGTTCTTC
CASSLGRGRYNEQFF
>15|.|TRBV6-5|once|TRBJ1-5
TGTGCCAGCAGTTTTTCTCCCGACACGGGTCAGCCCCAGCATTTT
CASSFSPDTGQPQHF
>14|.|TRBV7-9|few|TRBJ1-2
TGTGCCAGCAGCCCCTTGGGCAATTACTATGGCTACACCTTC
CASSPLGNYYGYTF
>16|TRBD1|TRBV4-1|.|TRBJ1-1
TGCGCCAGCAAACCCTTGGGACAGGGGAAGAACACTGAAGCTTTCTTT
CASKPLGQGKNTEAFF
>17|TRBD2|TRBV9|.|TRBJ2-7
TGTGCCAGCAGCGTAGGTATCGGGACTAGCGGGGCCTACGAGCAGTACTTC
CASSVGIGTSGAYEQYF
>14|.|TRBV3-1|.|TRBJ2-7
TGTGCCAGCAGCTTAGGGGGAGTGCAGAACGAGCAGTACTTC
CASSLGGVQNEQYF
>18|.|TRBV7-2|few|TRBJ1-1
TGTGCCAGCAGCATAGCGGGGATTAGGGGGATACAGAACACTGAAGCTTTCTTT
CASSIAGIRGIQNTEAFF
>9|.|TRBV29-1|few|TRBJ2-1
TGCAGCGTTGATGGAGAGCAGTTCTTC
CSVDGEQFF
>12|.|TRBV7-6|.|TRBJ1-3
TGTGCCAGCAGTAATCATGGAAACACCATATATTTT
CASSNHGNTIYF
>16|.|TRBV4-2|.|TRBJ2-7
TGTGCCAGCAGCCAAGGTCATGGCGGGGCAAACTACGAGCAGTACTTC
CASSQGHGGANYEQYF
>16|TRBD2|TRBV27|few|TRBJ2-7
TGTGCCAGCAGTTTAAAGGGACTAGCGGGGGCCTACGAGCAGTACTTC
CASSLKGLAGAYEQYF